These 6 T cell receptor beta chains originate from one sample sequenced in a study of technical replicates of blood from several donors (dated by TCRdb to the late 2010s). Library preparation was by the immunoSEQ multiplex PCR assay. TCRdb obtained this table from immuneACCESS and retained in-frame rearrangements with V and J assigned. These tables miss some clones; where compared with another copy, unresolved V genes account for less than half of the shortfall, and the remainder is unexplained. The sample table lists around 93,000 clones, approximately 94% of them with a count of one. In total, the top ten clones hold approximately 0.33% of the sample. The sample was T cells isolated from PBMCs. All receptors come from a human donor in good health.

V and J are TRBV11-3 and TRBJ2-7, with D unclear. CDR3 size: 12 residues. Trimming pared 1 base from V and 6 bases from J, leaving 7 bases between. The germline V gene has CDR1 SGHNT and CDR2 YENEEA. The CDR3 loop reads CASSLVLSEQYF. The CDR3 DNA follows: TGTGCCAGCAGCTTAGTACTATCCGAGCAGTACTTC.

J is TRBJ2-7 and V is TRBV27; possible D gene TRBD1, 5 bases. Trimming shortened V by 5 bases and J by 0 bases, and 11 bases separated the two germline ends. Germline V gene lookup returns CDR1 MNHEY and CDR2 SMNVEV (reference sequence). The CDR3 runs 14 residues. The CDR3 nucleotides read TGTGCCAGCAGTCTCTCGGACACCTCCTACGAGCAGTACTTC. It encodes CASSLSDTSYEQYF.

The chain is built from TRBV29-1 and TRBJ2-3, with D uncertain. This CDR3 spans 14 amino acids. Trimming left V 3 bases short and J 3 bases short, with 13 bases between. CDR1 and CDR2 from the germline V gene are SQVTM and ANQGSEA. The CDR3 nucleotides read TGCAGCGTTGACTGGCCTAGACTTACAGATACGCAGTATTTT. This gives the protein CSVDWPRLTDTQYF.

V is TRBV6-1 and J is TRBJ1-5; D not resolved. The V gene's germline CDR1 is MNHNS and CDR2 SASEGT. Trimming shortened V by 2 bases and J by 0 bases, and 11 bases separated the two germline ends. The length of the CDR3 is 16 residues. The CDR3: CASSEPRGHSNQPQHF. DNA for the CDR3: TGTGCCAGCAGTGAACCACGGGGTCATAGCAATCAGCCCCAGCATTTT.

The rearrangement joins TRBV2 to TRBJ2-1; D might be TRBD1 (6 bases). This CDR3 spans 13 amino acids. Trimming took off 6 bases at V and 8 bases at J, with 14 bases between the two ends. CDR1 is SNHLY and CDR2 is FYNNEI in the germline V gene. The CDR3 sequence: CASSIQGWDEQFF. The CDR3, as DNA: TGTGCCAGCAGCATACAGGGCTGGGATGAGCAGTTCTTC.

The chain carries TRBV7-8 and TRBJ1-1; 7 bases are shared with TRBD1. CDR3 length: 15 amino acids. V gave up 5 bases and J gave up 5 bases; unmatched junction bases: 11. Germline V CDR1 and CDR2: SGHVS, FQNEAQ. This CDR3 is CASSHQTGNETEAFF. The CDR3 nucleotides read TGTGCCAGCAGCCACCAGACAGGGAACGAAACTGAAGCTTTCTTT.